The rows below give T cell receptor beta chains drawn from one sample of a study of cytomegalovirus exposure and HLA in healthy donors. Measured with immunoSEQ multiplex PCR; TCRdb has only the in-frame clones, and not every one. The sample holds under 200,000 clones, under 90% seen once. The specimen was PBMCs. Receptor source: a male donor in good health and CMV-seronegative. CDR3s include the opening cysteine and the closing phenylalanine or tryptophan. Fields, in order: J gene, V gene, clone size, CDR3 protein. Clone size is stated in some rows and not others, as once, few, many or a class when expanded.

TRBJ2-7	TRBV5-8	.	CASSLEFGTHYEQYF
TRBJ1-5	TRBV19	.	CASLRTGGGSQPQHF
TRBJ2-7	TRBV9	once	CASSVAGTSSYEQYF
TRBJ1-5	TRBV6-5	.	CASSARTGYNQPQHF
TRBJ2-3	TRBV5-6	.	CASSLVGAIADSTDTQYF
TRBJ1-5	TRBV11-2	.	CASSVGQSSNQPQHF
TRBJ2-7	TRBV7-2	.	CASKPDYTWGEQYF
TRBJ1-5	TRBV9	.	CASSVGPDYEPQHF
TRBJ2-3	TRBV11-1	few	CASRRRGTDTQYF
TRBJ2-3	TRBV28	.	CASSSGTSGYTDTQYF
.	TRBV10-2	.	CASSRQASSYEQYF
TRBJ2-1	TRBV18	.	CASSPRDNEQFF
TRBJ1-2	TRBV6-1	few	CASSEPGNYGYTF
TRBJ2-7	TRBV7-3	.	CASSLRGDRFGYEQYF
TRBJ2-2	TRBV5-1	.	CASSTDSTTGELFF
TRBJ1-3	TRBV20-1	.	CSARRADTIYF
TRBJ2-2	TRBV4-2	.	CASSQETDSNTGELFF
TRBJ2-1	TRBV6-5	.	CASSYSRGGNEQFF
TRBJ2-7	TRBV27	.	CASRKPGQGAYEQYF
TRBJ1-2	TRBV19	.	CASSRGANYGYTF
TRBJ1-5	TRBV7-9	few	CSSSLPDQPQHF
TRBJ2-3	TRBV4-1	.	CASGGTSTDTQYF
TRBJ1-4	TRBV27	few	CASSSGTFNEKLFF
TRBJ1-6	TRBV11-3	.	CASSLDRLGNPHYNSPLHF
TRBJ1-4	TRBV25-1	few	CASATNEKLFF
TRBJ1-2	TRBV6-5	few	CASSYVRTTGGYTF
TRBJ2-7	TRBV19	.	CASSLPSGIVYEQYF
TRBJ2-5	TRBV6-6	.	CASSYPGGETQYF
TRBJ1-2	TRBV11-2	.	CASRAGTGGGYTF
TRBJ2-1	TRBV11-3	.	CASSSAYNEQFF
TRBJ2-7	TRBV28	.	CASRESGELYEQYF
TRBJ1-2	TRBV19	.	CASSMAGGTNYGYTF
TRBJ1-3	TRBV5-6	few	CASSPVPASSGNTIYF
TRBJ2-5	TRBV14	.	CASSPPGQGMETQYF
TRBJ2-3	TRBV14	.	CASSQVPRYTDTQYF